The TCR beta chain under discussion was sequenced for a study of post-analysis software for immune sequencing data (dated by TCRdb to about 2015). Turning to the overall study: The recorded disease courses included relapsing-remitting, secondary progressive and progressive-relapsing multiple sclerosis, and some patients had no subtype annotation. Patient repertoires were compared against 11 previously published healthy control repertoires from donors aged about 6 to 26 years. A subset of samples was prepared in parallel using single-end sample barcoding, then pooled and co-amplified after Illumina adapter ligation.

To demonstrate the VDJtools post-analysis software, the study profiled TCR beta repertoires from the peripheral blood of 13 young patients with multiple sclerosis. The multiple sclerosis patients were children and adolescents ranging in age from about 6 to 17 years. Regarding this clonotype: The specificity of this receptor is unknown. No base quality information exists; no much larger clone differs at one position.

Library prep was done by PCR. Sequenced using an Illumina HiSeq 2500. To reduce PCR and sequencing biases, unique molecular identifiers were built into the TCR beta cDNA libraries. Roughly 500,000 cDNA molecules were obtained per 1 to 10 million input T cells, so each molecule approximated one T cell. The patient libraries were prepared and sequenced using the same protocol as the earlier healthy control dataset. Samples belonging to the same batch were prepared together, multiplexed and sequenced on a shared HiSeq lane. In the original analysis: MIGEC was used to process the raw barcoded reads, and molecular identifier groups with only a single read were discarded before consensus assembly and CDR3 extraction. Clonotype tables were post-analysed with VDJtools, normalizing diversity by down-sampling all datasets to the smallest sample size. In repertoire overlap clustering, CDR3 amino acid sequences, but not nucleotide sequences, were matched to correct batch-related cross-sample contamination. TCRdb reprocessing: public reads trimmed at Q25 with fastp, clones called with MiXCR, in-frame beta chains kept. Duplicate CDR3 protein sequences are folded into a single record with the most common DNA and genes. The V and J calls follow TCRdb's processing rather than the paper's. Across this sample there are about 150,000 distinct CDR3 sequences, with 25% to 35% seen only once. The ten largest account for 1.5% of the sample.

Findings and caveats that apply to the study as a whole: Multiple sclerosis patients had significantly lower normalized Chao1 diversity than controls, a result that suggests substantial peripheral T-cell clonal expansion. Significantly higher frequencies in patients than in controls were found for roughly 5 TRBV segments, including TRBV5-6, TRBV5-1 and TRBV20-1. Direct clustering with F measure revealed strong co-clustering of samples prepared in the same batch, which led to a batch-effect correction. The multiple sclerosis patient group was slightly younger than the control group.

Looking up the germline V gene yields CDR1 SGHTA and CDR2 FQGTGA. The junction shows trimming of 0 bases on V and 11 bases on J, and the gene matches do not reach 9 bases of it. Including cysteine and phenylalanine, the CDR3 has 15 amino acids. The sequence is cut down to CDR3 DNA, 45 bases in frame from base 1. This TCR was recovered from a girl under 18 with multiple sclerosis. Recombination joined TRBV7-3 with TRBJ2-5, with TRBD2 matching 10 junction bases. Source material: blood. The CDR3 here reads CASSLTSGRWAEQYF. The DNA sequence reads TGTGCCAGCAGCTTAACTAGCGGGAGGTGGGCTGAGCAGTACTTC.